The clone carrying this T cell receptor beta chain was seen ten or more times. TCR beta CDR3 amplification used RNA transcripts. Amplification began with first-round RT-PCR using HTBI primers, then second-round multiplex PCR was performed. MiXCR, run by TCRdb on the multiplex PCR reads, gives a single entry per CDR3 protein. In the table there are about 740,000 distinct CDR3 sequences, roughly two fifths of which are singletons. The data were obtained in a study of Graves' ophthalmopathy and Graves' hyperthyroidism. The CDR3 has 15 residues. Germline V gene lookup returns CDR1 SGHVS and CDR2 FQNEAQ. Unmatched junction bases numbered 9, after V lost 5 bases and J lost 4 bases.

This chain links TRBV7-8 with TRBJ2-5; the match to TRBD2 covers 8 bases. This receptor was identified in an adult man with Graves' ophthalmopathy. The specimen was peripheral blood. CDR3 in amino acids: CASSTGLAVLETQYF. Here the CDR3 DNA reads TGTGCCAGCAGCACCGGACTAGCCGTGTTAGAGACCCAGTACTTC.